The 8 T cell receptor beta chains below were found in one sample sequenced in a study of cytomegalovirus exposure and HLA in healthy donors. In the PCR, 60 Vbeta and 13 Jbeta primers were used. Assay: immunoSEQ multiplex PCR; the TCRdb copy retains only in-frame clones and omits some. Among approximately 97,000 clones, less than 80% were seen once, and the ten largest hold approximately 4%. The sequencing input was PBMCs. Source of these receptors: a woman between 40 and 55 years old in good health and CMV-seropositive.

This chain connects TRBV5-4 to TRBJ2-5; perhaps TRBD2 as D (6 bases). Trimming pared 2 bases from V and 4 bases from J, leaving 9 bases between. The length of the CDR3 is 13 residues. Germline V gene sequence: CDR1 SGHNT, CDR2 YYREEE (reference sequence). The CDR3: CASSLISGETQYF. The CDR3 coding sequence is TGTGCCAGCAGCTTAATTAGCGGAGAGACCCAGTACTTC.

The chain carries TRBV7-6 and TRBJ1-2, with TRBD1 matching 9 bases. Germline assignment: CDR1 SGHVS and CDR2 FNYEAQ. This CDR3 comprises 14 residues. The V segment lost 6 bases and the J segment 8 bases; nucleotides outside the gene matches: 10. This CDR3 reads CASRGQGGCSGYTF. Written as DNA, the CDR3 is TGTGCCAGCAGGGGACAGGGTGGTTGCAGCGGCTACACCTTC.

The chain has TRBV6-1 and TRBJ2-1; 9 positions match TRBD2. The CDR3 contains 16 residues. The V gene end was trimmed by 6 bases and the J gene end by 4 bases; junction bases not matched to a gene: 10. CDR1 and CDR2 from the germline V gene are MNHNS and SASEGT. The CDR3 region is CASREILAGGYNEQFF. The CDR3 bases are TGTGCCAGCAGGGAAATACTAGCGGGCGGTTACAATGAGCAGTTCTTC.

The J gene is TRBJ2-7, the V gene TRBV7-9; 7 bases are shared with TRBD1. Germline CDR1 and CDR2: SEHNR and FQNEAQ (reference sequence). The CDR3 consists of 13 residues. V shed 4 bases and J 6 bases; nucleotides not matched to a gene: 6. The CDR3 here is CASSSTGAGEQYF. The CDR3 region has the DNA TGTGCCAGCAGCTCCACAGGGGCGGGCGAGCAGTACTTC.

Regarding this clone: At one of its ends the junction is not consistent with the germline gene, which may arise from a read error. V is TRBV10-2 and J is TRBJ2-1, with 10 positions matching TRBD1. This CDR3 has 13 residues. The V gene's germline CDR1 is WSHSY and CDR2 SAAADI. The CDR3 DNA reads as TGCGCCAGCACCGGGACAGGGGAGATCGCCGTCGTCTTC. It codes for CASTGTGEIAVVF.

The CDR3, as DNA: TGTGCCAGCAGTCCCGGGAGTGAAGCTTTCTTT. This gives the protein CASSPGSEAFF. The rearrangement uses TRBV6-6 and TRBJ1-1; D remains unclear. CDR1 is MNHNY, CDR2 SVGAGI, per germline (reference sequence). The CDR3 runs 11 residues. Trimming left V 5 bases short and J 7 bases short, with 8 bases between.

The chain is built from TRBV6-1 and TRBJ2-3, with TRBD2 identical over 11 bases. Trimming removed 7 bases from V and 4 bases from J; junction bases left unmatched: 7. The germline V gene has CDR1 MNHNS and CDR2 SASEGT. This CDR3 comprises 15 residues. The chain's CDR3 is CASTRLAGLADTQYF. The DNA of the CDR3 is TGTGCCAGCACTAGACTAGCGGGATTGGCAGATACGCAGTATTTT.

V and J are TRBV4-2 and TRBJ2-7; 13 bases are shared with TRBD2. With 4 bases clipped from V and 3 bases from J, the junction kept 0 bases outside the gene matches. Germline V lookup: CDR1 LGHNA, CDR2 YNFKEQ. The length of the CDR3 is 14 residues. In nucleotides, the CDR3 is TGTGCCAGCAGCCGGACTAGCGGGAGCTACGAGCAGTACTTC. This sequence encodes CASSRTSGSYEQYF.